Below, 25 T cell receptor beta chains from the same sample are listed, as sequenced in a study of blood T cell repertoires in COVID-19. Repertoires were generated with immunoSEQ multiplex PCR, while TCRdb's copy carries only in-frame clones and drops some. Of about 55,000 clones in the sample, 75% to 90% were seen once. The sample comprised peripheral blood. The origin of the receptors is a man aged 60-69 years with acute or convalescent COVID-19.

This sequence joins TRBV7-9 and TRBJ1-1, with D possibly TRBD1 on 5 matching bases. Germline V gives CDR1 SEHNR, CDR2 FQNEAQ (reference sequence). Trimming pared 6 bases from V and 4 bases from J, leaving 9 bases between. This CDR3 contains 12 residues. CDR3 sequence reads: CASRTGGTEAFF. In nucleotides, the CDR3 is TGTGCCAGCAGGACCGGGGGCACTGAAGCTTTCTTT.

The chain links TRBV4-3 to TRBJ2-2, with D perhaps TRBD2 (6 bases). Germline loops: CDR1 LGHNA, CDR2 YSLEER. This CDR3 has 17 amino acids. Trimming removed 5 bases at V and 0 bases at J, with 16 bases between. CDR3 region: CASSANSGATNTGELFF. CDR3 sequence (DNA): TGCGCCAGCAGCGCGAATTCGGGAGCCACGAACACCGGGGAGCTGTTTTTT.

The chain carries TRBV9 and TRBJ1-1; D gene ambiguous. V lost 1 base to trimming and J lost 0 bases, with 7 bases between them. The germline gives CDR1 SGDLS, CDR2 YYNGEE. The CDR3 sequence is 14 residues long. The CDR3 DNA sequence: TGTGCCAGCAGCGTAAGGAGTTTGAACACTGAAGCTTTCTTT. Residues: CASSVRSLNTEAFF.

This clone was detected only a few times. The chain recombines TRBV12-3 or TRBV12-4 with TRBJ2-7; D is unresolved. This CDR3 has 12 residues. V was shortened by 5 bases and J by 4 bases, with 9 bases between the two germline ends. The CDR3 sequence is CASSPTTYEQYF. The CDR3 region has the DNA TGTGCCAGCAGTCCGACGACTTACGAGCAGTACTTC.

This clone occurred a few times. This rearrangement joins TRBV28 to TRBJ1-2, with D perhaps TRBD1 (5 bases). The CDR3 covers 13 residues. V lost 0 bases to trimming and J lost 4 bases, with 6 bases between them. Germline CDR1 reads MDHEN; CDR2 reads SYDVKM. CDR3 sequence: CASSLWQGYGYTF. Here the CDR3 DNA reads TGTGCCAGCAGTTTATGGCAGGGCTATGGCTACACCTTC.

The V gene is TRBV9, the J gene TRBJ1-1; maybe TRBD1 (5 bases). Germline V gene lookup returns CDR1 SGDLS and CDR2 YYNGEE. CDR3 length: 15 amino acids. Trimming took 4 bases from V and 3 from J, leaving 16 bases between them. CDR3 nucleotide sequence: TGTGCCAGCAGCCCTGAAGGGGTCTTGCACACTGAAGCTTTCTTT. It encodes CASSPEGVLHTEAFF.

V is TRBV2 and J is TRBJ1-5; 9 bases agree with TRBD1. J was trimmed by 5 bases and V by 3 bases; bases with no gene match: 8. The germline V gene encodes CDR1 SNHLY and CDR2 FYNNEI. CDR3 length: 16 residues. CDR3 loop: CASSDPGQGSDQPQHF. For the CDR3, the DNA is TGTGCCAGCAGTGACCCCGGACAGGGGAGCGATCAGCCCCAGCATTTT. Variable domain in full (rest from reference TRBV2 and TRBJ1-5): EPEVTQTPSHQVTQMGQEVILRCVPISNHLYFYWYRQILGQKVEFLVSFYNNEISEKSEIFDDQFSVERPDGSNFTLKIRSTKLEDSAMYFCASSDPGQGSDQPQHFGDGTRLSIL.

By sample fraction, this clone is medium-sized. The rearrangement uses TRBV5-5 and TRBJ2-7; D perhaps matches TRBD1 (6 bases). Germline V gene lookup returns CDR1 SGHKS and CDR2 YYEKEE (reference sequence). The CDR3 is 15 amino acids. Trimming pared 0 bases from V and 0 bases from J, leaving 10 bases between. In nucleotides, the CDR3 is TGTGCCAGCAGCTTGGGGCAGGGGAGCTCCTACGAGCAGTACTTC. It codes for CASSLGQGSSYEQYF.

The J gene is TRBJ2-1, the V gene TRBV4-1, with D maybe TRBD2 (5 bases). CDR1 and CDR2 (germline): MGHRA, YSYEKL. V lost 4 bases to trimming and J lost 7 bases, with 17 bases between them. This CDR3 comprises 15 residues. The CDR3 protein is CASSPIGGQSNEQFF. Written as DNA, the CDR3 is TGCGCCAGCAGCCCGATAGGAGGCCAGTCGAATGAGCAGTTCTTC.

V gene TRBV7-3 combines with J gene TRBJ2-1; no clear D. The germline V and J ends were trimmed by 1 base and 16 bases, with 17 bases remaining between them. Per the germline V gene, CDR1 is SGHTA and CDR2 is FQGTGA. The CDR3 spans 13 residues. The CDR3 sequence: CASSLNAAVPLFF. CDR3 nucleotide sequence: TGTGCCAGCAGCTTAAATGCGGCGGTACCCCTCTTCTTC.

Concerning this clone: The junction departs from the called germline gene at one end, perhaps through a read error. The chain uses TRBV7-7 and TRBJ2-7, with TRBD2 matching over 11 bases. The CDR3 is 15 residues long. The V gene's germline CDR1 is SSHAT and CDR2 FNYEAQ (reference sequence). The CDR3 is CASSPGLAGSYEQYF. In DNA, the CDR3 is TGTGCTAGCAGCCCCGGACTAGCGGGCTCCTACGAGCAGTACTTC.

In nucleotides, the CDR3 is TGTGCCAGCAGTTACACAGGGGGCGCAGGTACTGAAGCTTTCTTT. It is translated as CASSYTGGAGTEAFF. The chain has TRBV6-5 and TRBJ1-1; TRBD1 aligns across 9 bases. Trimming took 2 bases from V and 5 from J; bases not matched to a gene: 6. Germline V gives CDR1 MNHEY, CDR2 SVGAGI. CDR3 length: 15 amino acids.

The genes are TRBV28 and TRBJ1-1; D perhaps matches TRBD1 (5 bases). V shed 6 bases and J shed 3 bases, with 20 bases lying between them. This CDR3 region has 16 residues. Germline CDR1 MDHEN, CDR2 SYDVKM. The CDR3 spells CASRRGLLGVDTEAFF. CDR3 bases: TGTGCCAGCAGAAGGGGACTGCTCGGGGTGGACACTGAAGCTTTCTTT.

The chain is built from TRBV28 and TRBJ1-4, with D hard to call. The germline gives CDR1 MDHEN, CDR2 SYDVKM. CDR3 length: 12 residues. Deletions cut 8 bases from V and 4 bases from J, with 8 bases between. CDR3 loop: CASWRINEKLFF. The CDR3, as DNA: TGTGCCAGCTGGCGGATTAATGAAAAACTGTTTTTT.

This sequence joins TRBV3-1 (or the pseudogene TRBV3-2) and TRBJ1-2, with 9 nucleotides matching TRBD1. The CDR3 contains 17 residues. Germline CDR1 is LGHDT and CDR2 is YNNKEL (reference sequence). With V trimmed by 1 base and J by 4 bases, 10 bases remained unmatched. CDR3 region: CASSQGRDRVRGYGYTF. CDR3 bases: TGTGCCAGCAGCCAAGGAAGGGACAGGGTTAGGGGCTATGGCTACACCTTC.

This chain uses TRBV18 with TRBJ1-1, with 11 bases aligning to TRBD1. The V gene end was trimmed by 3 bases and the J gene end by 5 bases; junction bases not matched to a gene: 2. The CDR3 is 14 amino acids. Per the germline V gene, CDR1 is KGHSH and CDR2 is LQKENI. CDR3 region: CASSPGTGGTEAFF. CDR3 bases: TGTGCCAGCTCACCGGGGACAGGGGGAACTGAAGCTTTCTTT.

The chain couples TRBV14 to TRBJ2-7, with D possibly being TRBD1 (5 bases). Germline V gene data show CDR1 as SGHDN and CDR2 as FVKESK. V lost 2 bases and J lost 2, with 7 bases in between. The CDR3 is 13 amino acids. This chain's CDR3 is CASSQIGAYEQYF. CDR3 coding DNA: TGTGCCAGCAGCCAAATAGGGGCCTACGAGCAGTACTTC.

V gene TRBV5-5 combines with J gene TRBJ2-5; TRBD2 aligns across 12 bases. Germline V lookup: CDR1 SGHKS, CDR2 YYEKEE (reference sequence). J lost 4 bases, V lost 5 bases, and 3 bases had no gene match. There are 14 residues in the CDR3. DNA for the CDR3: TGTGCCAGCAGACTACTAGCGGGAGGAGAGACCCAGTACTTC. Translation: CASRLLAGGETQYF.

The chain recombines TRBV7-3 with TRBJ1-1, with TRBD1 matching over 8 bases. The J segment lost 5 bases and the V segment lost 5 bases, leaving 10 bases of the junction unmatched. From germline, CDR1 is SGHTA and CDR2 FQGTGA. This CDR3 has 15 residues. The CDR3 sequence is CASSPQDREATEAFF. CDR3 in DNA: TGTGCCAGCAGCCCCCAGGACAGGGAGGCTACTGAAGCTTTCTTT.

The gene calls are TRBV11-2 and TRBJ1-6; 7 bases line up with TRBD1. This CDR3 has 14 amino acids. V gave up 6 bases and J gave up 5 bases; unmatched junction bases: 4. Per the germline V gene, CDR1 is SGHAT and CDR2 is FQNNGV. The CDR3 region is CASRRDRDNSPLHF. The CDR3 nucleotides read TGTGCCAGCAGGAGGGACAGAGATAATTCACCCCTCCACTTT.

The V call is TRBV27, the J call TRBJ2-7; 10 nucleotides line up with TRBD2. CDR1 MNHEY and CDR2 SMNVEV come from the germline V gene (reference sequence). Trimming at V came to 3 bases and at J to 0 bases, leaving 2 bases not matched to a gene. The CDR3 is 15 residues long. CDR3 sequence reads: CASSFGTSDSYEQYF. The CDR3 DNA is TGTGCCAGCAGTTTCGGGACTAGCGACTCCTACGAGCAGTACTTC.

The chain carries TRBV4-3 and TRBJ2-7, with 14 bases lining up with TRBD2. V dropped 1 base and J dropped 6; count of bases not matched to a gene: 5. Germline assignment: CDR1 LGHNA and CDR2 YSLEER. The CDR3 totals 16 residues. The CDR3 bases are TGCGCCAGCAGCCAAGGACTAGCGGGAGGGACCCTCGAGCAGTACTTC. This codes for CASSQGLAGGTLEQYF.

This clone turned up a few times. The rearrangement links TRBV25-1 to TRBJ2-1, with D perhaps TRBD1 (5 bases). The CDR3 runs to 13 residues. The germline V and J ends were trimmed by 1 base and 8 bases, with 9 bases remaining between them. Germline V CDR1 and CDR2: MGHDK, SYGVNS. This chain's CDR3 is CASSEFGRDEQFF. The CDR3, as DNA: TGTGCCAGCAGTGAATTTGGCAGGGATGAGCAGTTCTTC.

The chain has TRBV7-2 and TRBJ2-5; TRBD1 matches 10 bases. Losses at the gene ends were 4 bases for V and 3 bases for J; bases not matched to a gene: 5. The CDR3 runs to 15 residues. Germline loops: CDR1 SGHTA, CDR2 FQGNSA. CDR3 nucleotide sequence: TGTGCCAGCAGCTCATCTGGGACAGGGGAAGAGACCCAGTACTTC. Translating it yields CASSSSGTGEETQYF.

The chain employs TRBV5-1 and TRBJ2-3, with D possibly TRBD1 on 5 matching bases. The CDR3 spans 16 residues. V gave up 0 bases and J gave up 2 bases, with 13 bases separating them. CDR1 is SGHRS, CDR2 YFSETQ, per germline. The CDR3 DNA sequence: TGCGCCAGCAGCTTGGGGGGTAGGGGCTCCACAGATACGCAGTATTTT. It specifies CASSLGGRGSTDTQYF.